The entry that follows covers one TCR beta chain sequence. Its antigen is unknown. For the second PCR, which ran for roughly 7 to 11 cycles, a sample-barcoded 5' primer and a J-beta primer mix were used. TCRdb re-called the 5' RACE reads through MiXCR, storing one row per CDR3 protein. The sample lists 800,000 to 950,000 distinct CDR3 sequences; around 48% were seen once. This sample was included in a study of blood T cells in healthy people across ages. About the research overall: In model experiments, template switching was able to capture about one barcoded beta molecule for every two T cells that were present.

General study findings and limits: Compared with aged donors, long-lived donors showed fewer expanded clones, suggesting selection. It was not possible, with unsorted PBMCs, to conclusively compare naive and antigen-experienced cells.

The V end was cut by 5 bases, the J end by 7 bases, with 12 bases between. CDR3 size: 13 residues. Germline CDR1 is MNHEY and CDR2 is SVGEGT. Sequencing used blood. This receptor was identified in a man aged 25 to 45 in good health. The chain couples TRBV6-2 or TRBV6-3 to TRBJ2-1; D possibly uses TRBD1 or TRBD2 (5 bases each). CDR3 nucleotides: TGTGCCAGCAGTCAAGGGGAGTTAAATGAGCAGTTCTTC. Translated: CASSQGELNEQFF.